This TCR beta chain was retrieved from a study of T cell responses to AZD1222 COVID-19 vaccine (dated by TCRdb to 2020 to 2023). Regarding the complete study: AZD1222 recipients given second doses at about 4 weeks or at about 12 weeks were pooled, since spike-specific TCR depth and breadth were not found to differ between the two schedules. TCR sequencing was performed for roughly 250 trial participants, of whom roughly 200 were given two doses of AZD1222 and some 26 were given two doses of MenACWY control vaccine. Trial participants were enrolled into age subgroups of 18-55, 56-69 and 70-plus years, which contained approximately 150, 28 and 58 TCR-sequenced participants, respectively.

Per the germline V gene, MGHRA is the CDR1 and YSYEKL is the CDR2. There are 14 amino acids in the CDR3, from cysteine to phenylalanine inclusive. Just the 42-base CDR3 DNA is kept, in frame starting at base 1. V is pruned by 3 bases and J by 8 bases, leaving 9 bases of the junction without a gene match. The CDR3 regions of human TCRbeta chains were analyzed by immunosequencing. The paper's processing steps were these. TCRs in the repertoires were matched against a reference library of SARS-CoV-2-specific TCRs that had been generated with the MIRA antigen-specificity platform. Breadth meant the fraction of unique TCRs that were SARS-CoV-2-associated, whereas depth meant the fraction of total T cells that were SARS-CoV-2-associated. Using the MIRA data, each spike-specific TCR was mapped to the spike region that the TCR reacts to and placed in a CD4 or CD8 class. Log10-transformed breadth and depth values were compared by one-way ANOVA with Sidak's multiple comparisons tests. This immuneACCESS table, as held by TCRdb, lists in-frame sequences with V and J called but not all clones. Of the missing ones, under half trace to an unresolved V gene in checked studies; the others have no known cause. The DNA was the basis for D and trimming; V, J and clone size are from that table. The sample records 100,000 to 150,000 clones, about nine tenths of which are singletons. Of the sample, about 7% falls within the top ten clones.

With regard to this clone: Its antigen has not been determined. No much larger clone is present one base from it, and per-base qualities are unavailable.

The time point label here, explained by the study, means: baseline before first vaccination. Vaccinee samples came from UK trials COV001 and COV002, including a single-blind randomized controlled phase 2/3 trial of AZD1222 (ChAdOx1 nCoV-19) in healthy adults. For TCRbeta chain sequencing, PBMC samples from trial participants were taken at day 0 and at day 28 after the second dose. Broad study findings and their caveats: Participants were mostly white British, with more females than males. The authors suggested clonal diversity may have been underestimated. Because no day 14 peak-response samples were available, the repertoires could be characterized only after the peak T cell response. The 56-69-year group was small, and its depth increase did not reach significance, likely because of low power. CD4 TCRs associated with the vaccine covered the entire spike protein, and the dominant responses were in regions 160-218 and 743-854. Conclusions about previously exposed vaccinees are limited because only six or seven AZD1222 recipients were SARS-CoV-2 seropositive at baseline. Spike-specific TCR breadth and depth rose significantly after two AZD1222 doses compared with day 0 and with MenACWY recipients. Epitopes outside the regions mutated in the B.1.351 and B.1.1.7 variants were reportedly recognized by nearly half of the unique spike-specific TCRs.

The chain uses TRBV4-1 and TRBJ1-2; 7 nucleotides in the junction match TRBD1. The sample in question was peripheral blood, obtained on day 0 of AZD1222 vaccination. The source of this sequence is an adult in good health. The DNA sequence reads TGCGCCAGCAGCCAGATCACGTCAGGGGGGGGCTACACCTTC. Its protein product is CASSQITSGGGYTF.